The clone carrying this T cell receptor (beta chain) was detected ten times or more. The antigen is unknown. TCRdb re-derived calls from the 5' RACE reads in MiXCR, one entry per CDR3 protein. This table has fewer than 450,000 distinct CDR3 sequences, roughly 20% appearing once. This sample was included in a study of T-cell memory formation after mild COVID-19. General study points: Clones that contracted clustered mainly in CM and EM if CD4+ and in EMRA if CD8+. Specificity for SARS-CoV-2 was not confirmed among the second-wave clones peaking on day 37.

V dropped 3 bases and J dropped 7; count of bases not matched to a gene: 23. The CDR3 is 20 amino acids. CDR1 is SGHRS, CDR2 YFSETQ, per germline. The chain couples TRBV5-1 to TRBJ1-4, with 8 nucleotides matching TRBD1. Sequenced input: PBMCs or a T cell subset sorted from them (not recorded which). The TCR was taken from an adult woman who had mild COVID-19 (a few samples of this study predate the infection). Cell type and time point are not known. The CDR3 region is CASSSSLRGQGGRLGEKLFF. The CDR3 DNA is TGCGCCAGCAGCTCCTCACTACGTGGACAGGGCGGAAGGTTGGGTGAAAAACTGTTTTTT. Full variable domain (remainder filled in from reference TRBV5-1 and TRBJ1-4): KAGVTQTPRYLIKTRGQQVTLSCSPISGHRSVSWYQQTPGQGLQFLFEYFSETQRNKGNFPGRFSGRQFSNSRSEMNVSTLELGDSALYLCASSSSLRGQGGRLGEKLFFGSGTQLSVL.